Each of the 28 T cell receptor beta chains below was sequenced from the same sample in a study of cytotoxic CD8 clonotypes in ibrutinib-treated CLL. TCRdb's table, derived via immunoSEQ multiplex PCR, lists solely in-frame clones and lacks some. The table has about 140,000 clones, 70% to 90% seen once. The sequencing used PBMCs, collected after 36 months of ibrutinib treatment. The receptors stem from a human donor with chronic lymphocytic leukemia.

The V call is TRBV5-3, the J call TRBJ2-2, with 9 bases matching TRBD1. TRBV5-3 is an ORF; its function is uncertain. Trimming at V came to 5 bases and at J to 7 bases, leaving 6 bases not matched to a gene. This CDR3 spans 14 amino acids. DNA of the CDR3: TGTGCCAGAAGGTGGGACAGGGTCGGCGGGGAGCTGTTTTTT. Amino acids: CARRWDRVGGELFF.

The chain recombines TRBV18 with TRBJ1-6, with D perhaps matching TRBD1 (6 bases). The V gene's germline CDR1 is KGHSH and CDR2 LQKENI. The CDR3 runs to 15 residues. The V and J ends lost 1 base and 9 bases respectively, with 13 bases between them. The CDR3 sequence: CASSPLDSSFSPLHF. The CDR3 DNA reads as TGTGCCAGCTCACCACTGGACAGCTCGTTTTCACCCCTCCACTTT.

The chain employs TRBV9 and TRBJ1-4, with D uncertain. CDR1 is SGDLS and CDR2 is YYNGEE in the germline V gene. V was clipped by 4 bases and J by 3 bases, with 13 bases between them. The CDR3 runs 15 residues. The CDR3 DNA is TGTGCCAGCAGCTCTTTAGGGATAGCTAATGAAAAACTGTTTTTT. Amino acid sequence: CASSSLGIANEKLFF.

V usage is TRBV18 and J usage is TRBJ2-3; no reliable D call. Looked up from germline, CDR1 is KGHSH and CDR2 is LQKENI. The CDR3 contains 12 residues. V dropped 0 bases and J dropped 4 bases, with 2 bases sitting between them. This chain's CDR3 is CASSPPSDTQYF. The CDR3 DNA reads TGTGCCAGCTCACCACCCTCAGATACGCAGTATTTT.

Notes on this clone: The sample has other DNA sequences that encode this CDR3 too. The chain combines TRBV18 with TRBJ1-5; possible D gene TRBD1, 5 bases. Between the trimmed V and J ends, which lost 5 bases and 7 bases, there was a span of 9 bases. Germline CDR1 is KGHSH and CDR2 is LQKENI. There are 12 residues in the CDR3. CDR3 nucleotides: TGTGCCAGCTCATCCGGGGCACAGCCCCAGCATTTT. Protein product: CASSSGAQPQHF.

V and J are TRBV5-4 and TRBJ2-7; D is ambiguous. The germline CDR1 and CDR2 sequences are SGHNT and YYREEE (reference sequence). The germline V and J ends were trimmed by 2 bases and 0 bases, with 6 bases remaining between them. The CDR3 covers 13 residues. Here the CDR3 DNA reads TGTGCCAGCAGCTTTCAGAGCTCCTACGAGCAGTACTTC. Translation: CASSFQSSYEQYF. The full variable domain, in which reference TRBV5-4 and TRBJ2-7 provide the parts outside the CDR3, is ETGVTQSPTHLIKTRGQQVTLRCSSQSGHNTVSWYQQALGQGPQFIFQYYREEENGRGNFPPRFSGLQFPNYSSELNVNALELDDSALYLCASSFQSSYEQYFGPGTRLTVT.

The V gene is TRBV5-6, the J gene TRBJ2-5; 10 positions agree with TRBD2. The CDR3 extends over 17 amino acids. J lost 0 bases, V lost 4 bases, and 9 bases had no gene match. The germline V gene encodes CDR1 SGHDT and CDR2 YYEEEE. CDR3: CASSTVRTSGYQETQYF. The CDR3 bases are TGTGCCAGCAGCACGGTCCGGACTAGCGGTTACCAAGAGACCCAGTACTTC. The full variable domain, with the rest looked up from reference TRBV5-6 and TRBJ2-5, is DAGVTQSPTHLIKTRGQQVTLRCSPKSGHDTVSWYQQALGQGPQFIFQYYEEEERQRGNFPDRFSGHQFPNYSSELNVNALLLGDSALYLCASSTVRTSGYQETQYFGPGTRLLVL.

The genes are TRBV5-4 and TRBJ1-2; D may be TRBD1 (5 bases). Trimming shortened V by 1 base and J by 6 bases, and 13 bases separated the two germline ends. Germline values: CDR1 SGHNT, CDR2 YYREEE (reference sequence). This CDR3 contains 14 residues. CDR3 region: CASSLSGKADGYTF. Written as DNA, the CDR3 is TGTGCCAGCAGCTTGTCAGGGAAGGCGGATGGCTACACCTTC.

The CDR3 protein is CASSISALNTEAFF. The CDR3, as DNA: TGTGCCAGTAGTATATCCGCTCTCAACACTGAAGCTTTCTTT. V gene TRBV19 combines with J gene TRBJ1-1; D not certain. This CDR3 contains 14 residues. Germline V gene data show CDR1 as LNHDA and CDR2 as SQIVND (reference sequence). V was pared by 2 bases and J by 2 bases, with 9 bases between.

The chain couples TRBV28 to TRBJ2-1, with a tentative D call TRBD2 (6 bases). The CDR3 loop spans 15 amino acids. Trimming removed 3 bases at V and 6 bases at J, with 15 bases between. CDR1 is MDHEN, CDR2 SYDVKM, per germline. As DNA, the CDR3 is TGTGCCAGCAGTTTCCCCCTGGGACTCTTCAATGAGCAGTTCTTC. It specifies CASSFPLGLFNEQFF.

V usage is TRBV10-2 and J usage is TRBJ1-5, with unresolved D. The CDR3 is 13 amino acids. CDR1 is WSHSY and CDR2 is SAAADI in the germline V gene. The V end lost 5 bases, the J end lost 7 bases, and 12 bases lay between the germline ends. DNA for the CDR3: TGCGCCAGCAGTCTGCCGGGGAACCAGCCCCAGCATTTT. Protein sequence: CASSLPGNQPQHF.

This chain uses TRBV5-1 with TRBJ2-7; D is perhaps TRBD1 or TRBD2 (5 bases each). Per germline, CDR1 SGHRS and CDR2 YFSETQ. The CDR3 runs to 13 residues. With 4 bases removed from V and 3 bases from J, the gap between germline ends came to 11 bases. CDR3: CASSQGPNYEQYF. The CDR3 DNA reads as TGCGCCAGCAGCCAGGGACCTAACTACGAGCAGTACTTC.

The rearrangement uses TRBV11-2 and TRBJ2-5; D ambiguous. The ends were cut back, 2 bases at V and 2 bases at J, with 15 bases in the middle. The CDR3 extends over 16 amino acids. CDR1 SGHAT and CDR2 FQNNGV come from the germline V gene. As DNA, the CDR3 is TGTGCCAGCAGCTTAAATCAGGAGAAGTTACAAGAGACCCAGTACTTC. Its protein is CASSLNQEKLQETQYF.

The chain is built from TRBV11-3 and TRBJ2-1; perhaps TRBD1 as D (6 bases). V lost 5 bases and J lost 6, with 14 bases in between. This CDR3 has 14 amino acids. From germline, CDR1 is SGHNT and CDR2 YENEEA. This chain's CDR3 is CASSHRTASNEQFF. CDR3 nucleotide sequence: TGTGCCAGCAGCCACCGGACAGCTAGCAATGAGCAGTTCTTC.

DNA of the CDR3: TGCGCCAGCGCCCGGGCGGGGGTCTACAATGAGCAGTTCTTC. Its translation: CASARAGVYNEQFF. The gene calls are TRBV10-1 and TRBJ2-1, with 7 bases matching TRBD2. This CDR3 contains 14 residues. CDR1 WNHNN and CDR2 SYGVQD come from the germline V gene (reference sequence). V lost 8 bases and J lost 3; bases outside the gene matches: 7.

The gene calls are TRBV5-4 and TRBJ2-1; 9 nucleotides agree with TRBD2. Germline CDR1 is SGHNT and CDR2 is YYREEE (reference sequence). The CDR3 extends over 14 amino acids. V was clipped by 1 base and J by 10 bases; unmatched bases: 6. CDR3 loop: CASSLMLAGLEQFF. The CDR3 DNA sequence: TGTGCCAGCAGCTTGATGCTAGCGGGATTAGAGCAGTTCTTC.

The chain carries TRBV10-2 and TRBJ2-3; 11 positions match TRBD2. CDR1 and CDR2 (germline): WSHSY, SAAADI. V lost 4 bases and J lost 7; bases outside the gene matches: 4. This CDR3 contains 14 residues. The CDR3 nucleotides are TGCGCCAGCAGTGCGGCTAGCGGGGGGAATACGCAGTATTTT. It codes for CASSAASGGNTQYF.

The chain couples TRBV11-2 to TRBJ1-2; the match to TRBD1 covers 7 bases. Germline assignment: CDR1 SGHAT and CDR2 FQNNGV. The junction had 11 bases not matched to a gene; V was cut back by 3 bases and J by 4 bases. The CDR3 contains 16 residues. The CDR3 here is CASSFRGSPHFYGYTF. The CDR3 bases are TGTGCCAGCAGCTTCAGGGGGTCCCCTCACTTCTATGGCTACACCTTC. Based on the CDR3 plus reference TRBV11-2 and TRBJ1-2, the full variable domain is EAGVAQSPRYKIIEKRQSVAFWCNPISGHATLYWYQQILGQGPKLLIQFQNNGVVDDSQLPKDRFSAERLKGVDSTLKIQPAKLEDSAVYLCASSFRGSPHFYGYTFGSGTRLTVV.

The chain couples TRBV9 to TRBJ2-2; 12 nucleotides align to TRBD1. V gave up 0 bases and J gave up 1 base; unmatched junction bases: 10. This CDR3 has 20 residues. In germline, CDR1 is SGDLS, CDR2 YYNGEE. CDR3 residues: CASSVAEGDRGRRNTGELFF. DNA for the CDR3: TGTGCCAGCAGCGTAGCAGAGGGGGACAGGGGGCGTAGGAACACCGGGGAGCTGTTTTTT.

The chain employs TRBV28 and TRBJ1-2; 7 bases are a match to TRBD1. J gave up 5 bases and V 9 bases, and 3 bases lay outside the gene matches. The germline V gene encodes CDR1 MDHEN and CDR2 SYDVKM. The CDR3 has 11 amino acids. CDR3 sequence (DNA): TGTGCCAGTACAGGGGTTTATGGCTACACCTTC. As protein: CASTGVYGYTF.

The rearrangement uses TRBV13 and TRBJ1-4, with 7 bases matching TRBD1. The germline V gene has CDR1 PRHDT and CDR2 FYEKMQ (reference sequence). CDR3 length equals 15 residues. The V segment lost 1 base and the J segment 4 bases; nucleotides outside the gene matches: 3. The CDR3 DNA follows: TGTGCCAGCAGCTTAGAGGGACAGAGTAATGAAAAACTGTTTTTT. Residues: CASSLEGQSNEKLFF.

This clone was observed once. This chain links TRBV29-1 with TRBJ2-2; tentatively, D is TRBD2 (5 bases). This CDR3 region has 13 residues. Trimming pared 7 bases from V and 4 bases from J, leaving 13 bases between. Germline V gene data show CDR1 as SQVTM and CDR2 as ANQGSEA. The CDR3 DNA reads TGCAGCGCAGAAGGGAGCGTCACCGGGGAGCTGTTTTTT. Translation: CSAEGSVTGELFF.

The chain uses TRBV5-1 and TRBJ2-3; D might be TRBD1 (7 bases). Germline V CDR1 and CDR2: SGHRS, YFSETQ. Trimming left V 5 bases short and J 0 bases short, with 25 bases between. There are 19 residues in the CDR3. In DNA, the CDR3 is TGCGCCAGCAGGCCCGGGACTTCACCAGGGGGGACTAGCACAGATACGCAGTATTTT. Amino acids: CASRPGTSPGGTSTDTQYF.

Only a few counts were recorded for this clone. The V and J genes are TRBV6-4 and TRBJ2-3, with 14 bases fitting TRBD2. Germline assignment: CDR1 MRHNA and CDR2 SNTAGT. The junction had 6 bases not matched to a gene; V was cut back by 6 bases and J by 1 base. This CDR3 comprises 17 residues. The CDR3: CASSPGTSGSGTDTQYF. CDR3 DNA: TGTGCCAGCAGCCCCGGGACTAGCGGGAGTGGCACAGATACGCAGTATTTT.

V is TRBV4-1 and J is TRBJ2-6; perhaps TRBD2 as D (6 bases). The CDR3 covers 16 residues. Germline lookup yields CDR1 MGHRA and CDR2 YSYEKL. The V gene lost 0 bases and the J gene lost 2 bases, with 8 bases spanning the gap. The DNA for the CDR3 is TGCGCCAGCAGCCAAGAGGGGGGAACTGGGGCCAACGTCCTGACTTTC. This codes for CASSQEGGTGANVLTF.

In its sample, this clone was seen a few times. Written as DNA, the CDR3 is TGTGCCAGCAGTTACTCGGGGGGGAGGAGCAACGAGCAGTACTTC. Residues: CASSYSGGRSNEQYF. The chain links TRBV6-6 to TRBJ2-7; 7 nucleotides align to TRBD2. In germline, CDR1 is MNHNY, CDR2 SVGAGI (reference sequence). The CDR3 spans 15 residues. The J segment lost 5 bases and the V segment lost 0 bases, leaving 7 bases of the junction unmatched.

The rearrangement links TRBV6-1 to TRBJ2-1; D perhaps matches TRBD2 (6 bases). The CDR3 covers 13 residues. CDR1 is MNHNS and CDR2 is SASEGT in the germline V gene. V dropped 5 bases and J dropped 4 bases, with 9 bases sitting between them. The DNA for the CDR3 is TGTGCCAGCAGTCCCCGGGGGTACAATGAGCAGTTCTTC. Translating it yields CASSPRGYNEQFF.

The J gene is TRBJ1-2, the V gene TRBV6-5; D remains ambiguous. Germline CDR1 reads MNHEY; CDR2 reads SVGAGI. The CDR3 is 12 amino acids. The V end was cut by 6 bases, the J end by 4 bases, with 9 bases between. CDR3 nucleotides: TGTGCCAGCAGGGGAGCATCCTATGGCTACACCTTC. This gives the protein CASRGASYGYTF.